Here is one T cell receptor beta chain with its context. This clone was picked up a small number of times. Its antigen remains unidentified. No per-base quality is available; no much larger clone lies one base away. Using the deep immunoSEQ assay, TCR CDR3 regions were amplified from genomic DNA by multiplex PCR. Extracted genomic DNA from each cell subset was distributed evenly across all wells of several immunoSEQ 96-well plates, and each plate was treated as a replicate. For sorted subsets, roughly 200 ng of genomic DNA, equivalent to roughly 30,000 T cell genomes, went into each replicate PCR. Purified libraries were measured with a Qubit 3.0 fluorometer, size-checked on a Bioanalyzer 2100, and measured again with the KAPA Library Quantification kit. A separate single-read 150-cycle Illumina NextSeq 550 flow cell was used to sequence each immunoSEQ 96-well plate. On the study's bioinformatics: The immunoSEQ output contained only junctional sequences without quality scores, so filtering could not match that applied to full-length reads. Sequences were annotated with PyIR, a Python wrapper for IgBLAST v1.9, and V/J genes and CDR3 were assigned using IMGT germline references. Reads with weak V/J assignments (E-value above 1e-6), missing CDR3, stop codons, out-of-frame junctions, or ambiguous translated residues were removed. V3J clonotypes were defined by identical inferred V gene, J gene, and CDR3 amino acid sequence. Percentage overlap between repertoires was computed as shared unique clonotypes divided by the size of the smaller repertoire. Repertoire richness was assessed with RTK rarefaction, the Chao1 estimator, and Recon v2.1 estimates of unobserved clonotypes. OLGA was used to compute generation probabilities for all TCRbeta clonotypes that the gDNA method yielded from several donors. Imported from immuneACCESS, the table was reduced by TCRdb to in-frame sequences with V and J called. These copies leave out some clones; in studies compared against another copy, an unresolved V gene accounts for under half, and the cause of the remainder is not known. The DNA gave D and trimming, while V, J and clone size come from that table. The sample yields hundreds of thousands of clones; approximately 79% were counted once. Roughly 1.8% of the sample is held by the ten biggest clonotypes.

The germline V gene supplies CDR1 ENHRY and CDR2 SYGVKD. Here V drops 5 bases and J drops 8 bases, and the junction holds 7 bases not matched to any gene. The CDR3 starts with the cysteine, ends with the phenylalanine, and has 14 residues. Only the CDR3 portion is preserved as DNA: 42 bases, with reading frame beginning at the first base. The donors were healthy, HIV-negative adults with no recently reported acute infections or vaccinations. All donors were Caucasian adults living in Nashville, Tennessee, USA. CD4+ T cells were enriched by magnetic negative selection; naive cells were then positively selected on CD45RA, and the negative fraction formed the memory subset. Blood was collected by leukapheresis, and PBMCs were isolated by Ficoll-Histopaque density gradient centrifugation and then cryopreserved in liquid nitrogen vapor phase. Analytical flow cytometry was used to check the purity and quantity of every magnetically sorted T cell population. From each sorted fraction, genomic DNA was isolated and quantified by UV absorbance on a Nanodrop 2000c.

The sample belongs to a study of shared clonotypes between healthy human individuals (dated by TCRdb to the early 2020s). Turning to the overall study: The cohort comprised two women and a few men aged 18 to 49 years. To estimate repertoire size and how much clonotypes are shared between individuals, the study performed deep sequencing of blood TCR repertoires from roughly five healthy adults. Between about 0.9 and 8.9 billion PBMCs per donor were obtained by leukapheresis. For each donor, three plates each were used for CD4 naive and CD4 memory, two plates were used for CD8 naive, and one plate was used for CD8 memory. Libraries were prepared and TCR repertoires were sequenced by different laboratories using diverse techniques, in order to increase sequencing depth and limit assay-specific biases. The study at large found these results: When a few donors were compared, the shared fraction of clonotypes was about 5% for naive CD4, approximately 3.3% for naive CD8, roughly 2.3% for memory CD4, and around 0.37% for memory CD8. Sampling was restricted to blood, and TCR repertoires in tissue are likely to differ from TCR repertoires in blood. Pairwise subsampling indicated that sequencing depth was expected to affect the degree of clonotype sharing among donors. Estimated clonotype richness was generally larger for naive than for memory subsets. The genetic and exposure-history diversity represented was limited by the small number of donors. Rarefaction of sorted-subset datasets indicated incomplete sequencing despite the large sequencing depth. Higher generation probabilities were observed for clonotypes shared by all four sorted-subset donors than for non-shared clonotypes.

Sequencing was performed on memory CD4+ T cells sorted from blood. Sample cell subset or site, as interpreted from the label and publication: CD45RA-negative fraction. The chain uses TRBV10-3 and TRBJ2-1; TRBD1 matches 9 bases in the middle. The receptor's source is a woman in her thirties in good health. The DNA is TGTGCCATCAGTCCCGGGACAGGGAACGATGAGCAGTTCTTC. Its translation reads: CAISPGTGNDEQFF.